A single sample is the source of the 13 T cell receptor beta chains below, sequenced in a study of glioma-infiltrating T cells. TCR alpha and beta CDR3 regions were amplified from RNA using iRepertoire nested multiplex PCR. TCRdb itself ran the multiplex PCR reads through MiXCR, one entry per CDR3 protein. Among some 93,000 distinct CDR3 sequences listed, around 37% were seen once. Sequenced sample: glioma tissue, nonneoplastic brain tissue, or PBMCs (not recorded which). Every receptor here comes from a human donor with low-grade glioma or glioblastoma, undergoing nonglioma brain surgery, or in good health (not recorded which).

This clonotype has only one observation. This sequence may be a read error, since a much larger clone differs from it by one base. V is TRBV7-9 and J is TRBJ2-3; D gene uncertain. Germline lookup yields CDR1 SEHNR and CDR2 FQNEAQ (reference sequence). The CDR3 is made up of 15 amino acids. As DNA, the CDR3 is TGTGCCAGCAGCTTAGTATCAAGCAGCATAGATACGCAGTATTTT. Residues: CASSLVSSSIDTQYF.

The V call is TRBV7-2, the J call TRBJ2-7; TRBD2 aligns across 8 bases. The ends lost 5 bases at V and 1 base at J; junction bases unmatched: 7. This CDR3 is built from 15 residues. The germline V gene has CDR1 SGHTA and CDR2 FQGNSA. In DNA, the CDR3 is TGTGCCAGCAGCCCCCCCCTAGCGGGTTCCTACGAGCAGTACTTC. The encoded protein is CASSPPLAGSYEQYF.

With respect to this clonotype: A junction end diverges from the germline sequence, so it may reflect a read error. The V and J genes are TRBV7-2 and TRBJ1-2; D not certain. The CDR3 length is 14 residues. CDR1 is SGHTA and CDR2 is FQGNSA in the germline V gene. For the CDR3, the DNA is TGTGCCAGCAGCCCCGGTGGGGTTAACTATAGCTACACCTTC. Its protein is CASSPGGVNYSYTF.

This clonotype was found many times. The rearrangement uses TRBV18 and TRBJ1-5; D unresolved. CDR1 is KGHSH and CDR2 is LQKENI in the germline V gene. The ends were cut back, 2 bases at V and 0 bases at J, with 8 bases in the middle. The CDR3 extends over 15 amino acids. Here the CDR3 reads CASSPEVNSNQPQHF. CDR3 DNA: TGTGCCAGCTCACCAGAGGTTAATAGCAATCAGCCCCAGCATTTT. The variable domain in full, completed from reference TRBV18 and TRBJ1-5, reads NAGVMQNPRHLVRRRGQEARLRCSPMKGHSHVYWYRQLPEEGLKFMVYLQKENIIDESGMPKERFSAEFPKEGPSILRIQQVVRGDSAAYFCASSPEVNSNQPQHFGDGTRLSIL.

As regards this clonotype: This could be a read error, since a much larger clone is one nucleotide away. This chain links TRBV19 with TRBJ1-2; D remains ambiguous. Germline CDR1 and CDR2: LNHDA and SQIVND (reference sequence). The CDR3 covers 13 residues. Here the CDR3 reads CASSIDWNYAYTF. CDR3 sequence (DNA): TGTGCCAGTAGTATAGATTGGAACTATGCCTACACCTTC.

The rearrangement links TRBV7-9 to TRBJ1-1, with TRBD1 matching 8 bases. This CDR3 is 14 amino acids long. V lost 5 bases and J lost 4; bases outside the gene matches: 6. Per germline, CDR1 SEHNR and CDR2 FQNEAQ (reference sequence). DNA for the CDR3: TGTGCCAGCAGCGTGACGACAGGGGCCACTGAAGCTTTCTTT. Its protein product is CASSVTTGATEAFF. Combining the CDR3 with reference TRBV7-9 and TRBJ1-1 gives the whole variable domain DTGVSQNPRHKITKRGQNVTFRCDPISEHNRLYWYRQTLGQGPEFLTYFQNEAQLEKSRLLSDRFSAERPKGSFSTLEIQRTEQGDSAMYLCASSVTTGATEAFFGQGTRLTVV.

This rearrangement joins TRBV20-1 to TRBJ2-1; TRBD1 matches 7 bases. CDR3 length equals 14 residues. CDR1 is DFQATT and CDR2 is SNEGSKA in the germline V gene (reference sequence). J was trimmed by 9 bases and V by 3 bases; bases with no gene match: 11. The CDR3 DNA sequence: TGCAGTGCTAGCAAGAACGAACAGGGGAGTGAGCAGTTCTTC. Translation gives CSASKNEQGSEQFF.

The sample holds many counts of this clonotype. The chain's CDR3 is CASSQVDLGLAGGYNEQFF. CDR3 in DNA: TGCGCCAGCAGCCAAGTTGACCTCGGGCTAGCGGGGGGTTACAATGAGCAGTTCTTC. V gene TRBV4-1 combines with J gene TRBJ2-1; TRBD2 agrees at 11 bases. The V gene's germline CDR1 is MGHRA and CDR2 YSYEKL. The CDR3 is made up of 19 amino acids. Trimming at V came to 1 base and at J to 4 bases, leaving 12 bases not matched to a gene.

V usage is TRBV28 and J usage is TRBJ2-5; perhaps D is TRBD1 or TRBD2 (5 bases each). CDR3 length: 14 amino acids. CDR1 MDHEN and CDR2 SYDVKM come from the germline V gene. V was clipped by 8 bases and J by 2 bases, with 15 bases between them. Here the CDR3 DNA reads TGTGCCAGCGAGGCACAGGAGGCTCAAGAGACCCAGTACTTC. Protein product: CASEAQEAQETQYF.

This clonotype was picked up one time. With a much larger clone just one base away, this may be a read error. The chain is built from TRBV5-1 and TRBJ1-1; tentative D call: TRBD1 (5 bases). Between the trimmed V and J ends, which lost 1 base and 3 bases, there was a span of 16 bases. The CDR3 consists of 16 residues. Germline CDR1 SGHRS, CDR2 YFSETQ. CDR3 DNA: TGCGCCAGCAGCTTGAAGCATGGGGCCACGTACACTGAAGCTTTCTTT. This sequence encodes CASSLKHGATYTEAFF.

This clonotype has ten or more counts. The chain couples TRBV2 to TRBJ2-7; no firm D call. The length of the CDR3 is 12 residues. CDR1 is SNHLY, CDR2 FYNNEI, per germline. Trimming took off 1 base at V and 12 bases at J, with 13 bases between the two ends. The CDR3 bases are TGTGCCAGCAGTGAAGGTGGATCCCCAGGGTACTTC. Translation: CASSEGGSPGYF.

The chain has TRBV28 and TRBJ2-7; TRBD1 matches at 8 bases. Trimming took 3 bases from V and 5 from J; bases not matched to a gene: 6. The CDR3 covers 14 residues. CDR1 and CDR2 (germline): MDHEN, SYDVKM. Written as DNA, the CDR3 is TGTGCCAGCAGTTTGATAGGACAGGGCCACGAGCAGTACTTC. It specifies CASSLIGQGHEQYF.

This clonotype was counted ten times or more. The chain carries TRBV11-2 and TRBJ2-1, with 11 bases fitting TRBD2. The CDR3 has 18 residues. Germline CDR1 SGHAT, CDR2 FQNNGV. The V segment lost 1 base and the J segment 3 bases; nucleotides outside the gene matches: 8. CDR3 sequence: CASSLVIPGTSGYNEQFF. The CDR3 nucleotides are TGTGCCAGCAGCTTAGTGATCCCCGGGACTAGCGGCTACAATGAGCAGTTCTTC.